The 8 T cell receptor beta chains given below trace back to one sample, sequenced in a study of blood T cell repertoires in COVID-19 (dated by TCRdb to the early 2020s). The library relied on the immunoSEQ multiplex PCR assay. TCRdb carries this immuneACCESS record with in-frame sequences only. Its versions omit some clonotypes, under half of them owing to an unresolved V gene in the studies checked, with the rest unexplained. Here the sample has just over 300,000 clones; about 90% occur a single time. Together, the top ten hold 3.5% to 4.5% of the sample. Material: PBMCs or T cells enriched from blood (not recorded which). These TCRs come from a woman aged 18-29 years with acute COVID-19.

The chain has TRBV28 and TRBJ2-7; 13 positions match TRBD2. The germline V gene has CDR1 MDHEN and CDR2 SYDVKM. The CDR3 is made up of 18 amino acids. V dropped 5 bases and J dropped 0; count of bases not matched to a gene: 10. The CDR3 protein is CASSHGLAGAPYSYEQYF. The CDR3 DNA is TGTGCCAGCAGTCACGGACTAGCGGGAGCCCCATACTCCTACGAGCAGTACTTC. Variable domain in full (rest from reference TRBV28 and TRBJ2-7): DVKVTQSSRYLVKRTGEKVFLECVQDMDHENMFWYRQDPGLGLRLIYFSYDVKMKEKGDIPEGYSVSREKKERFSLILESASTNQTSMYLCASSHGLAGAPYSYEQYFGPGTRLTVT.

V and J are TRBV6-5 and TRBJ1-1; D uncertain. Trimming removed 7 bases from V and 6 bases from J, with 12 bases in between. Per the germline V gene, CDR1 is MNHEY and CDR2 is SVGAGI. This CDR3 spans 12 amino acids. CDR3 amino acids: CASISPTAEAFF. The CDR3 coding sequence is TGTGCCAGCATCTCTCCCACAGCTGAAGCTTTCTTT.

The chain links TRBV24-1 to TRBJ1-2; no firm D call. The CDR3 contains 16 residues. The ends were cut back, 2 bases at V and 1 base at J, with 13 bases in the middle. Per germline, CDR1 KGHDR and CDR2 SFDVKD. CDR3 region: CATSDWRTSDNYGYTF. CDR3 coding DNA: TGTGCCACCAGTGATTGGAGGACGTCGGATAACTATGGCTACACCTTC.

The chain combines TRBV18 with TRBJ2-5; D unclear. In germline, CDR1 is KGHSH, CDR2 LQKENI. The CDR3 sequence is 15 residues long. Deletions cut 3 bases from V and 4 bases from J, with 15 bases between. The chain's CDR3 is CASSPNQSPGETQYF. The CDR3 region has the DNA TGTGCCAGCTCACCCAACCAAAGCCCCGGAGAGACCCAGTACTTC.

This chain joins TRBV11-1 and TRBJ2-7, with a possible D match to TRBD2 (6 bases). The CDR3 covers 14 residues. Per germline, CDR1 SGHAT and CDR2 FQDESV (reference sequence). Deletions cut 5 bases from V and 2 bases from J, with 13 bases between. The DNA for the CDR3 is TGTGCCAGCAGCCTGCCTAGCGCTCCCTACGAGCAGTACTTC. Amino acid sequence: CASSLPSAPYEQYF.

V gene TRBV6-5 combines with J gene TRBJ2-1, with D tentatively TRBD1 (6 bases). Trimming shortened V by 0 bases and J by 5 bases, and 14 bases separated the two germline ends. From germline, CDR1 is MNHEY and CDR2 SVGAGI. The CDR3 totals 16 residues. In DNA, the CDR3 is TGTGCCAGCAGTTACTCCTACGGACAGTTCAACAATGAGCAGTTCTTC. Translation: CASSYSYGQFNNEQFF.

The DNA of the CDR3 is TGTGCCAGCAGCTTGGACACTGTTTATGAAGCTTTCTTT. Protein sequence: CASSLDTVYEAFF. The genes are TRBV11-2 and TRBJ1-1; tentatively, D is TRBD1 (5 bases). The germline gives CDR1 SGHAT, CDR2 FQNNGV. This CDR3 is 13 amino acids long. V lost 3 bases and J 7 bases, leaving 12 bases between the germline ends.

This chain connects TRBV28 to TRBJ2-4, with 11 positions matching TRBD1. Trimming took 5 bases from V and 7 from J; bases not matched to a gene: 13. CDR3 length equals 17 residues. CDR1 MDHEN and CDR2 SYDVKM come from the germline V gene. The CDR3 loop reads CASSPEGQGELANIQYF. The CDR3 region has the DNA TGTGCCAGCAGTCCCGAGGGACAGGGGGAATTAGCGAACATTCAGTACTTC.